Reported below is one T cell receptor beta chain. Its antigen is unidentified. This sample was taken from a study of B cell selection in AIRE deficiency. General study findings and limits: Only roughly 9% of approximately 3,700 shared Treg sequences were patient-specific; roughly 30% healthy-specific. AIRE-deficient Tconv and Treg repertoires matched healthy donors in TCRBV, CDR3 length, diversity. Patient Tconv cells held around a third of Treg sequences shared by healthy donors.

Authors' analysis steps: Patients' conventional T cells yielded 85,000 to 120,000 distinct TCRbeta sequences; donors' around 1.3x10^5. Measured with immunoSEQ multiplex PCR; TCRdb has only the in-frame clones, and not every one. V and J calls and clone size come straight from that table; D and trimming were deduced from the DNA. The sample has fewer than 30,000 clones, approximately 97% seen once; the top ten hold about 0.19%. This CDR3 is 14 amino acids long. CDR1 and CDR2 from the germline V gene are PRHDT and FYEKMQ (reference sequence). The ends lost 0 bases at V and 4 bases at J; junction bases unmatched: 0. Sorting defined conventional CD4 T cells as CD4+CD127+.

The sequence derives from a human donor with AIRE deficiency. Specimen: conventional CD4+ T cells sorted from PBMCs. The chain joins TRBV13 to TRBJ2-3; TRBD1 matches at 8 bases. The DNA for the CDR3 is TGTGCCAGCAGCTTAGGGACAGGGGCAGATACGCAGTATTTT. It specifies CASSLGTGADTQYF. The whole variable domain, remainder taken from reference TRBV13 and TRBJ2-3, is AAGVIQSPRHLIKEKRETATLKCYPIPRHDTVYWYQQGPGQDPQFLISFYEKMQSDKGSIPDRFSAQQFSDYHSELNMSSLELGDSALYFCASSLGTGADTQYFGPGTRLTVL.